This is a list of T cell receptor beta chains from one sample in a study of blood T cells in healthy people across ages. TCRdb re-called the 5' RACE reads through MiXCR, storing one row per CDR3 protein. The sample shows 780,000 or so distinct CDR3 sequences, just under 25% of them seen only once. The data were also submitted as part of a second study, on T cells of mothers and their children.

The specimen was blood. Every receptor here comes from a boy younger than 18 in good health. Both conserved end residues are part of each CDR3. Each record gives: J gene, D gene, V gene, CDR3 protein. D genes are given only for firm matches.

j_gene: TRBJ2-7
d_gene: TRBD1
v_gene: TRBV29-1
CDR3aa: CSVQTDRAYEQYF

j_gene: TRBJ2-7
d_gene: -
v_gene: TRBV4-3
CDR3aa: CASSQGAGDGPFYEQYF

j_gene: TRBJ1-1
d_gene: -
v_gene: TRBV29-1
CDR3aa: CSVVGSGTEAFF

j_gene: TRBJ2-7
d_gene: -
v_gene: TRBV9
CDR3aa: CASSVGAISYEQYF

j_gene: TRBJ2-2
d_gene: -
v_gene: TRBV4-3
CDR3aa: CASSPQSTGSPSTGELFF

j_gene: TRBJ1-2
d_gene: -
v_gene: TRBV20-1
CDR3aa: CSARPGADYGYTF

j_gene: TRBJ1-3
d_gene: -
v_gene: TRBV29-1
CDR3aa: CSVLSLEDYGSGNTIYF

j_gene: TRBJ2-3
d_gene: -
v_gene: TRBV29-1
CDR3aa: CSVDQEGTQYF

j_gene: TRBJ2-1
d_gene: TRBD2
v_gene: TRBV6-1
CDR3aa: CASSELRLAGTSSYNEQFF

j_gene: TRBJ2-2
d_gene: -
v_gene: TRBV7-3
CDR3aa: CASRPGNGNGELFF

j_gene: TRBJ1-5
d_gene: -
v_gene: TRBV15
CDR3aa: CATSRGGFVQPQHF

j_gene: TRBJ2-7
d_gene: TRBD1
v_gene: TRBV7-2
CDR3aa: CASSPQGVGEQYF

j_gene: TRBJ1-5
d_gene: -
v_gene: TRBV12-3/TRBV12-4
CDR3aa: CASSDKEPQHF

j_gene: TRBJ2-7
d_gene: TRBD2
v_gene: TRBV2
CDR3aa: CASRPRDYTYEQYF

j_gene: TRBJ1-2
d_gene: -
v_gene: TRBV9
CDR3aa: CASSVAGDNFYGYTF

j_gene: TRBJ1-4
d_gene: -
v_gene: TRBV20-1
CDR3aa: CSAGSGGYEKLFF

j_gene: -
d_gene: TRBD2
v_gene: TRBV5-6
CDR3aa: CASSLPGLAGEGYNEQFF

j_gene: TRBJ2-5
d_gene: -
v_gene: TRBV6-5
CDR3aa: CASSYSMGFETQYF

j_gene: TRBJ1-4
d_gene: -
v_gene: TRBV20-1
CDR3aa: CSARLYEKLFF

j_gene: TRBJ1-2
d_gene: -
v_gene: TRBV7-8
CDR3aa: CASSLKFGGTTKNYGYTF

j_gene: TRBJ1-2
d_gene: -
v_gene: TRBV7-9
CDR3aa: CASSLADSIYDYTF

j_gene: TRBJ1-5
d_gene: -
v_gene: TRBV28
CDR3aa: CASSFPDRSTQPQHF

j_gene: TRBJ1-2
d_gene: TRBD1
v_gene: TRBV4-3
CDR3aa: CASSGGTGPNYGYTF

j_gene: TRBJ2-1
d_gene: -
v_gene: TRBV5-6
CDR3aa: CASSPEGRTDNEQFF

j_gene: TRBJ2-5
d_gene: TRBD2
v_gene: TRBV14
CDR3aa: CASSLSGSGGPIQETQYF

j_gene: TRBJ1-2
d_gene: -
v_gene: TRBV27
CDR3aa: CASSPWPGGGGYTF

j_gene: TRBJ2-5
d_gene: -
v_gene: TRBV7-9
CDR3aa: CASSSGTGLETQYF

j_gene: TRBJ2-5
d_gene: TRBD2
v_gene: TRBV3-1
CDR3aa: CASSHRSSGVGETQYF

j_gene: TRBJ2-1
d_gene: -
v_gene: TRBV9
CDR3aa: CASSVEGRYGEQFF

j_gene: TRBJ1-1
d_gene: -
v_gene: TRBV29-1
CDR3aa: CSAGVGNTEAFF

j_gene: TRBJ2-1
d_gene: TRBD2
v_gene: TRBV29-1
CDR3aa: CSVEVGTSLTFRTGGGNEQFF

j_gene: TRBJ2-7
d_gene: TRBD2
v_gene: TRBV20-1
CDR3aa: CSVGGGDGQYF

j_gene: TRBJ1-5
d_gene: TRBD1
v_gene: TRBV7-9
CDR3aa: CASSFGTGSFEVSNQPQHF